Listed below are T cell receptor beta chains from one sample, sequenced in a study of T cells in lung cancer brain metastases. The data were produced by immunoSEQ multiplex PCR, yet TCRdb's version contains in-frame clones alone and is incomplete. The repertoire includes around 800 clones, about 85% of them detected once, and approximately 10% sits in the top ten. Input material: tumor tissue from a brain metastasis. These receptors were taken from a man in his 70s with non-small cell lung cancer that had spread to the brain. Both conserved end residues are part of each CDR3. The size entry is marked missing in some rows and otherwise reads once, few, many or a size class.

V gene,J gene,clone size,CDR3 protein
TRBV7-9,TRBJ2-1,.,CASSPAGRRSVKQFF
TRBV5-1,TRBJ2-1,.,CASSHHSPGVFYNEQFF
TRBV19,TRBJ2-6,once,CASSITGGASGANVLTF
TRBV2,TRBJ2-1,.,CASSPLGRGSYNEQFF
TRBV6-6,TRBJ1-2,.,CASGGNYGYTF
TRBV5-4,TRBJ2-1,.,CASSRTSGASNEQFF
TRBV5-7,TRBJ2-7,once,CASSLEGGRSHEQYF
TRBV6-5,TRBJ1-4,.,CASSFRQKADEKLFF
TRBV29-1,TRBJ2-1,.,CSVGDEQFF
TRBV19,TRBJ2-6,.,CASSLTSGSSGANVLTF
TRBV19,TRBJ1-4,.,CASSTWTGVGEKLFF
TRBV4-2,TRBJ2-5,.,CASSFALAREETQYF
TRBV5-4,TRBJ2-3,.,CASSLWSSLLDTDTQYF
TRBV27,TRBJ2-7,.,CASSFSGRQYEQYF
TRBV7-3,TRBJ2-2,.,CASSPHVDTGELFF
TRBV16,TRBJ2-2,.,CASSLGTLNTGELFF
TRBV11-2,TRBJ2-1,.,CASSLVGGAINEQFF
TRBV10-3,TRBJ2-5,once,CAISESRTGETQYF
TRBV5-4,TRBJ2-3,.,CASSRTSGRASADTQYF
TRBV4-3,TRBJ2-1,.,CASSQGRGIREQFF
TRBV2,TRBJ1-1,.,CASSRQLNTEAFF
TRBV7-9,TRBJ2-3,once,CASSLAEGTYSTDTQYF
TRBV21-1,TRBJ1-1,.,CASSARDRGWNTEAFF
TRBV2,TRBJ2-3,.,CASSKDWSYPRDTQYF
TRBV14,TRBJ2-5,.,CASSHLTGEEQETQYF
TRBV4-1,TRBJ2-2,.,CASSPGQRTGELFF
TRBV28,TRBJ1-2,.,CASIQPGGALGYTF
TRBV7-9,TRBJ1-6,.,CASSSHDLTGVGSPLHF
TRBV2,TRBJ2-5,.,CASSVGLAGTSQETQYF
TRBV7-8,TRBJ2-7,.,CASSLRGTYEQYF
TRBV9,TRBJ2-3,.,CASSPDGTSGSGVNTQYF
TRBV14,TRBJ1-3,.,CASSQDLLYRETGNTIYF
TRBV28,TRBJ1-2,.,CASSLVRGHYGYTF
TRBV7-9,TRBJ1-2,.,CASSLAGGQGAYENYGYTF
TRBV5-1,TRBJ1-4,.,CASSLDPGQDGEKLFF
TRBV5-1,TRBJ1-2,.,CASSLYPGDGYTF
TRBV2,TRBJ1-2,.,CASSAPGQLVYGYTF
TRBV6-6,TRBJ2-1,.,CASSQAGVYNEQFF
TRBV4-2,TRBJ2-2,.,CASSDGTSGYTGELFF
TRBV5-4,TRBJ1-2,.,CASSPGTGFDRNYTF
TRBV5-6,TRBJ2-5,.,CASSVVAGDGETQYF
TRBV5-6,TRBJ2-5,.,CASSLPLQETQYF